This T cell receptor beta chain derives from a study of blood T cell repertoires in COVID-19. Participants were aged about 18 to 89 years from approximately 23 US areas. Clinical histories supplied by participants themselves formed the basis of cohort assignment. Each recovered donor of Cohort 3 presented with two negative PCRs, clearance, or symptom resolution. Study processing details: Using reference gene primer amplification, nucleated cell counts were estimated. This table comes from immunoSEQ multiplex PCR, and its TCRdb copy is limited to in-frame clones, with some not included. From that table come the V and J calls and clone size; the DNA was used to work out D and trimming. The sample yields about 380,000 clones, 88% seen once. The clonotype comes from a woman between 18 and 30 years old who had recovered from COVID-19. Material: PBMCs or T cells enriched from blood (not recorded which).

Written as DNA, the CDR3 is TGCGCCAGCAGCCAAGATAGAGGGGGGGGGAACACCGGGGAGCTGTTTTTT. Translated: CASSQDRGGGNTGELFF. The genes are TRBV4-3 and TRBJ2-2; possible D gene TRBD2, 7 bases. V shed 0 bases and J shed 1 base, with 12 bases lying between them. This CDR3 contains 17 residues. Germline V gives CDR1 LGHNA, CDR2 YSLEER.